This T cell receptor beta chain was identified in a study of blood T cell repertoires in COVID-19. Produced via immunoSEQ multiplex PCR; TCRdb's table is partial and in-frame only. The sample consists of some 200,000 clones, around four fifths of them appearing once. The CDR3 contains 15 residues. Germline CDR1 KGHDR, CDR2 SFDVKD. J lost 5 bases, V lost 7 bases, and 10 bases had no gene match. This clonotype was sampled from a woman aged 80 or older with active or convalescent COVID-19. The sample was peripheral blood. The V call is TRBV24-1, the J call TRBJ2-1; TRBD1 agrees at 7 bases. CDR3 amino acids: CATSRGGADHNEQFF. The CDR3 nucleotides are TGTGCCACCAGCAGAGGGGGCGCGGATCACAATGAGCAGTTCTTC.